A single sample is the source of the 4 T cell receptor beta chains below, sequenced in a study of blood T cell repertoires in COVID-19. Assay: immunoSEQ multiplex PCR; the TCRdb copy retains only in-frame clones and omits some. The sample yields 180,000 or so clones, approximately 86% seen once. The specimen was peripheral blood. The receptors derive from an elderly woman in a cohort sampled during active or convalescent COVID-19.

The chain links TRBV21-1 to TRBJ2-5; the tabulated D call, TRBD2, remains unverified against the DNA. TRBV21-1 is described as a pseudogene. The CDR3 is made up of 20 amino acids. The CDR3: CASSVEPGLAGGPLQETQYF. In DNA, the CDR3 is TGTGCCAGCAGCGTCGAACCGGGACTAGCGGGAGGCCCCCTCCAAGAGACCCAGTACTTC.

The V and J genes are TRBV5-3 and TRBJ2-7; perhaps TRBD1 as D (6 bases). TRBV5-3 is annotated as an ORF whose role is uncertain. Trimming shortened V by 3 bases and J by 1 base, and 11 bases separated the two germline ends. The CDR3 contains 14 residues. The CDR3 DNA follows: TGTGCCAGAAGCTCGGACAGTTCGTCCTACGAGCAGTACGTC. This translates into CARSSDSSSYEQYV.

The V and J genes are TRBV24-1 and TRBJ2-1; D remains unclear. From germline, CDR1 is KGHDR and CDR2 SFDVKD. V was pared by 9 bases and J by 0 bases, with 8 bases between. The CDR3 runs to 13 residues. The CDR3 sequence: CATQQSSYNEQFF. For the CDR3, the DNA is TGTGCCACCCAACAGAGCTCCTACAATGAGCAGTTCTTC.

The rearrangement links TRBV6-5 to TRBJ1-2; 10 bases line up with TRBD1. Germline V CDR1 and CDR2: MNHEY, SVGAGI. V dropped 4 bases and J dropped 2; count of bases not matched to a gene: 1. The CDR3 is 14 amino acids. The CDR3 protein is CASSWTGGNYGYTF. The CDR3 nucleotides read TGTGCCAGCAGTTGGACAGGGGGGAACTATGGCTACACCTTC.